Listed below are T cell receptor beta chains from one sample, sequenced in a study of CD8+ T cells in alopecia areata. TCRdb keeps only in-frame clones here, not all; method: immunoSEQ multiplex PCR. The sample shows some 150,000 clones, less than 75% of them seen only once. This material consisted of CD8+ T cells sorted from blood, taken at week 0. The origin of the receptors is a human donor with alopecia areata. CDR3s include the opening cysteine and the closing phenylalanine or tryptophan. A D gene is named only where the DNA matches it firmly. Clone sizes are given selectively: once, few, many, or a class where the clone is expanded.

V,D,size,J,DNA,CDR3
TRBV7-9,-,few,TRBJ2-3,TGTGCCAGCAGCCCGGAGGGACAAGATACGCAGTATTTT,CASSPEGQDTQYF
TRBV29-1,TRBD2,-,TRBJ2-3,TGCAGCGTTGCGGGGGGGCAGACAGATACGCAGTATTTT,CSVAGGQTDTQYF
TRBV7-9,-,few,TRBJ2-5,TGTGCCAGCAGCTTAAACAGGGCTTGGGAGACCCAGTACTTC,CASSLNRAWETQYF
TRBV7-9,-,-,TRBJ2-1,TGTGCCAGCAGCTCCTCATACGACAATGAGCAGTTCTTC,CASSSSYDNEQFF
TRBV7-9,-,few,TRBJ1-1,TGTGCCAGCAGCGCACAAACAGTAGAAGCTTTCTTT,CASSAQTVEAFF
TRBV27,TRBD1,-,TRBJ1-4,TGTGCCAGCAAGAGACAGGGAGGAACTAATGAAAAACTGTTTTTT,CASKRQGGTNEKLFF
TRBV29-1,TRBD1,-,TRBJ2-5,TGCAGCGTTGAAGGCCCGGGACAGGGAGAAGAGACCCAGTACTTC,CSVEGPGQGEETQYF
TRBV6-6,-,-,TRBJ1-1,TGTGCCAGCAGTCCAGGGATTCTCACTGAAGCTTTCTTT,CASSPGILTEAFF
TRBV5-6,TRBD1,-,TRBJ1-3,TGTGCCAGCAGCGCGGGACAGGGGGAGTCTGGAAACACCATATATTTT,CASSAGQGESGNTIYF
TRBV7-3,-,-,TRBJ2-2,TGTGCCAGCAGCTTTGGAACGAACACCGGGGAGCTGTTTTTT,CASSFGTNTGELFF
TRBV4-2,-,-,TRBJ2-1,TGTGCCAGCAGCCAAGAAGGGAATGAGCAGTTCTTC,CASSQEGNEQFF
TRBV4-1,-,-,TRBJ2-2,TGCGCCAGCACCTGGTCGGGGGGCGGGATGGACACCGGGGAGCTGTTTTTT,CASTWSGGGMDTGELFF
TRBV10-1,-,-,TRBJ1-1,TGCGCCAGCAGTGAGTCGAACACTGAAGCTTTCTTT,CASSESNTEAFF
TRBV2,-,-,TRBJ2-5,TGTGCCAGCAGTGACTTACAAGAGACCCAGTACTTC,CASSDLQETQYF
TRBV6-5,TRBD2,-,TRBJ2-2,TGTGCCAGCAGTTACTGGTCTAGCGGGGGCACCGGGGAGCTGTTTTTT,CASSYWSSGGTGELFF
TRBV6-5,-,-,TRBJ2-3,TGTGCCAGCAGTCACCCTGGGACTAGCACAGATACGCAGTATTTT,CASSHPGTSTDTQYF
TRBV23-1,-,few,TRBJ2-5,TGCGCCAGCAGCCTCCCCCAGGGGCAAGAGACCCAGTACTTC,CASSLPQGQETQYF
TRBV10-2,-,-,TRBJ2-7,TGCGCCAGCGGTGGGGGTTCTTCCTACGAGCAGTACTTC,CASGGGSSYEQYF
TRBV4-1,TRBD2,-,TRBJ2-7,TGCGCCAGCAGCCAAGGTTTAGTAGCGGGAATCTACGAGCAGTACTTC,CASSQGLVAGIYEQYF
TRBV13,TRBD2,-,TRBJ2-7,TGTGCCAGCAGCTTGGCGGGACTAGGGTACGAGCAGTACTTC,CASSLAGLGYEQYF
TRBV5-1,-,-,TRBJ2-7,TGCGCCAGCAAAGGGGATTTCTACGAGCAGTACTTC,CASKGDFYEQYF
TRBV11-3,-,-,TRBJ2-7,TGTGCCAGCAGTTCATGGGGAGCGGACTACGAGCAGTACTTC,CASSSWGADYEQYF
TRBV10-1,-,few,TRBJ1-5,TGCGCCAGCAGCCCTGATAATCAGCCCCAGCATTTT,CASSPDNQPQHF
TRBV25-1,TRBD1,-,TRBJ2-5,TGTGCCAGCAGTGACTACGGACAGGGCGAGGAGACCCAGTACTTC,CASSDYGQGEETQYF
TRBV5-6,-,-,TRBJ2-5,TGTGCCAGCAGAACAGGGTCCCAAGAGACCCAGTACTTC,CASRTGSQETQYF
TRBV13,-,-,TRBJ2-3,TGTGCCAGCAGCCACAACGGGGGCCCTAGCACAGATACGCAGTATTTT,CASSHNGGPSTDTQYF
TRBV13,-,-,TRBJ1-5,TGTGCCAGCAGCTTGTATCATCAGCCCCAGCATTTT,CASSLYHQPQHF
TRBV5-1,-,-,TRBJ2-2,TGCGCCAGCACTCGGGATACCGGGGAGCTGTTTTTT,CASTRDTGELFF
TRBV29-1,TRBD1,-,TRBJ1-1,TGCAGCGTTGGGTCGTTGGACAGGGGAGGTGTTTCGAACACTGAAGCTTTCTTT,CSVGSLDRGGVSNTEAFF
TRBV5-6,-,-,TRBJ2-4,TGTGCCAGCAGCTCCGGGCCCGGGTGGGACATTCAGTACTTC,CASSSGPGWDIQYF
TRBV29-1,TRBD1,-,TRBJ2-2,TGCAGCGTACAGGGGGCATCCGGGGAGCTGTTTTTT,CSVQGASGELFF
TRBV13,-,-,TRBJ2-5,TGTGCCAGCAGACCGACAAGTCCCCAGGCGACCCAGTACTTC,CASRPTSPQATQYF
TRBV7-9,-,-,TRBJ1-5,TGTGCCAGCAGGGCGCAGGGGAGTAATCAGCCCCAGCATTTT,CASRAQGSNQPQHF
TRBV5-1,TRBD1,-,TRBJ1-1,TGCGCCAGCAGCCCCTGGACAGGGCAGAACACTGAAGCTTTCTTT,CASSPWTGQNTEAFF
TRBV30,-,-,TRBJ1-4,TGTGCCTGGCTACAGGGAGGTGAAAAACTGTTTTTT,CAWLQGGEKLFF
TRBV19,-,few,TRBJ2-3,TGTGCCAGTAGTCCGTGGGACGGTAGCACAGATACGCAGTATTTT,CASSPWDGSTDTQYF
TRBV9,TRBD1,few,TRBJ2-6,TGTGCCAGCAGCTTAGTGTGGGGCCCTCAGGGGGCGAGCTCTGGGGCCAACGTCCTGACTTTC,CASSLVWGPQGASSGANVLTF
TRBV11-2,-,-,TRBJ2-3,TGTGCCAGCAGCTTGTCCGGGGCTAGCACAGATACGCAGTATTTT,CASSLSGASTDTQYF
TRBV2,-,-,TRBJ1-6,TGTGCCAGCGCGCCGGGGCCTCTGGAGGCCCTCCACTTT,CASAPGPLEALHF
TRBV15,-,-,TRBJ2-2,TGTGCCACCAGCTATGGACAGAACACCGGGGAGCTGTTTTTT,CATSYGQNTGELFF
TRBV29-1,-,-,TRBJ1-1,TGCAGCGTTGCGATTGGGGGGGCTTTCTTT,CSVAIGGAFF
TRBV27,-,-,TRBJ2-1,TGTGCCAGCAGGACTAGCTCCTACAATGAGCAGTTCTTC,CASRTSSYNEQFF
TRBV5-6,TRBD1,-,TRBJ1-6,TGTGCCAGCAGCTTGGCCGGACAGGGGGTTATCCATTCACCCCTCCACTTT,CASSLAGQGVIHSPLHF
TRBV29-1,TRBD1,-,TRBJ1-2,TGCAGCGTTGGGGGACAGGGAGGGGAGAGCTACTATGGCTACACCTTC,CSVGGQGGESYYGYTF
TRBV29-1,-,few,TRBJ2-7,TGCAGCGTTGGGGGCGGACCACTCTACGAGCAGTACTTC,CSVGGGPLYEQYF
TRBV19,TRBD1,-,TRBJ1-1,TGTGCCAGTAGTATAGACCGGACAGGTTTGAACACTGAAGCTTTCTTT,CASSIDRTGLNTEAFF